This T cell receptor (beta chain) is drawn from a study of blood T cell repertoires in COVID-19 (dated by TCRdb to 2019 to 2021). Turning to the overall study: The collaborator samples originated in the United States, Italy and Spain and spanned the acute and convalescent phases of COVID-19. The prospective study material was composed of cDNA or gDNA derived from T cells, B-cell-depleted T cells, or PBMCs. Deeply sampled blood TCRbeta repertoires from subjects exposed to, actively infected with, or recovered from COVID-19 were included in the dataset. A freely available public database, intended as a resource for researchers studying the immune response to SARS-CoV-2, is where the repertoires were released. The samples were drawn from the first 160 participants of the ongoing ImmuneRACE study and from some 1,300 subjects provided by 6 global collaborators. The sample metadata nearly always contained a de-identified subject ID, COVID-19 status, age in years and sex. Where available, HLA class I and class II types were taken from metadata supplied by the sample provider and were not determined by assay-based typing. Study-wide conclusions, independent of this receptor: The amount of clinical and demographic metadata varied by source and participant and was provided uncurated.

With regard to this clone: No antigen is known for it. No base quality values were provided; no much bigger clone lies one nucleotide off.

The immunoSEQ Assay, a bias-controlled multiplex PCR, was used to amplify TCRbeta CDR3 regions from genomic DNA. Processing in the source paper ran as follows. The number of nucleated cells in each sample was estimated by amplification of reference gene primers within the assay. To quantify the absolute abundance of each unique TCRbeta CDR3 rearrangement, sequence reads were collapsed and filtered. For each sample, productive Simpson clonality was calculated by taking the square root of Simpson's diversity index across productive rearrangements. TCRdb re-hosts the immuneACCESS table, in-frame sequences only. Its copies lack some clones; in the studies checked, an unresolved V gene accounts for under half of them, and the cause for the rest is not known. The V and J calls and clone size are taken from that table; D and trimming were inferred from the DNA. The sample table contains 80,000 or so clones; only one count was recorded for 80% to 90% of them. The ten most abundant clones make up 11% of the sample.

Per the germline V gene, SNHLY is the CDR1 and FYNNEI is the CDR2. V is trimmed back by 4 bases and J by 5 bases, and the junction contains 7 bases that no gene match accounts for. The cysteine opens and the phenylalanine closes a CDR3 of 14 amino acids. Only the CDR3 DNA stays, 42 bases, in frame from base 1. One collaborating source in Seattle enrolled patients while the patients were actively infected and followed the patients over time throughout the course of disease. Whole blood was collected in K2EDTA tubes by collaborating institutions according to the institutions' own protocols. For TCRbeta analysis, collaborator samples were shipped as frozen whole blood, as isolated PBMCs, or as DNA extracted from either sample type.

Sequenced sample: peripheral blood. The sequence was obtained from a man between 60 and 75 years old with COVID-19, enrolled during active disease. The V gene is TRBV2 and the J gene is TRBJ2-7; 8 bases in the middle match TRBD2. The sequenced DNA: TGTGCCAGCAGTGGGAGCGGGAGCAGGCACGAGCAGTACTTC. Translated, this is CASSGSGSRHEQYF.